A selection of T cell receptor beta chains follows, all from one sample in a study of long-term antiretroviral therapy in people with HIV. Sequencing was performed with immunoSEQ multiplex PCR; in TCRdb, only in-frame clones are kept and a portion is missing. This sample carries roughly 6,500 clones, roughly 85% of them seen once, and the ten largest clones take under 3.5%. The material sequenced was unsorted PBMCs, taken 3.7 years after starting antiretroviral therapy. The receptors stem from a woman aged 45-59 years with HIV. Each CDR3 is given with its conserved first and last residue. D genes are given only for firm matches. Not all rows give a size; the values are once, few, many and, for expanded clones, a class.

clone size | D gene | J gene | V gene | CDR3 protein | CDR3 DNA
few | NA | TRBJ2-6 | TRBV5-1 | CASSLEIGVTVPGANVLTF | TGCGCCAGCAGCTTGGAAATTGGGGTTACGGTTCCTGGGGCCAACGTCCTGACTTTC
NA | NA | TRBJ2-4 | TRBV27 | CASSLSAGLIHIQYF | TGTGCCAGCAGTTTATCGGCAGGGTTAATCCACATTCAGTACTTC
NA | NA | TRBJ2-1 | TRBV7-9 | CASSFDSRNEQFF | TGTGCCAGCAGCTTCGATAGCAGGAATGAGCAGTTCTTC
NA | TRBD2 | TRBJ2-7 | TRBV4-2 | CASSQGSGRVYEQYF | TGTGCCAGCAGCCAAGGCAGCGGGAGGGTCTACGAGCAGTACTTC
NA | NA | TRBJ1-1 | TRBV7-2 | CASSLGPGTTEAFF | TGTGCCAGCAGCCTTGGACCTGGGACCACTGAAGCTTTCTTT
NA | NA | TRBJ1-4 | TRBV4-3 | CASSQELVGGREKLFF | TGCGCCAGCAGCCAAGAGTTGGTCGGGGGTAGGGAAAAACTGTTTTTT
once | TRBD2 | TRBJ2-3 | TRBV10-3 | CAIREGGPTDTQYF | TGTGCCATCAGGGAGGGAGGGCCGACAGATACGCAGTATTTT
NA | NA | TRBJ2-1 | TRBV7-6 | CASSLARWRGDYNEQFF | TGTGCCAGCAGCTTAGCGCGGTGGCGGGGTGACTACAATGAGCAGTTCTTC
NA | NA | TRBJ2-1 | TRBV7-6 | CASSLEAVPYNEQFF | TGTGCCAGCAGCTTAGAGGCTGTACCCTACAATGAGCAGTTCTTC
NA | NA | TRBJ1-1 | TRBV10-3 | CAISDGSQYTEAFF | TGTGCCATCAGTGATGGCAGCCAGTACACTGAAGCTTTCTTT
NA | NA | TRBJ2-2 | TRBV11-2 | CASSLILRLDLDTGELFF | TGTGCCAGCAGCTTGATCTTACGACTGGACTTAGACACCGGGGAGCTGTTTTTT
NA | NA | TRBJ1-4 | TRBV5-1 | CASSLERAGANEKLFF | TGCGCCAGCAGCTTGGAGAGGGCAGGGGCTAATGAAAAACTGTTTTTT
NA | NA | TRBJ2-1 | TRBV27 | CASSHGGPSYNEQFF | TGTGCCAGCAGTCACGGAGGGCCCTCTTACAATGAGCAGTTCTTC
NA | NA | TRBJ2-4 | TRBV19 | CASSQRTVKNIQYF | TGTGCCAGTAGCCAACGGACAGTTAAAAACATTCAGTACTTC